These 2 T cell receptor beta chains came from one sample sequenced in a study of early stage breast cancer tumors. Data came from immunoSEQ multiplex PCR; TCRdb stores just in-frame clones and leaves some out. The sample holds some 28,000 clones, under 60% seen once. Sequenced sample: breast tumor tissue. The receptors were gathered from a person between 45 and 65 years old with breast cancer.

The V call is TRBV7-2, the J call TRBJ2-3; 9 bases agree with TRBD2. After removal of 4 bases from V and 6 bases from J, the junction contained 5 bases not matched to a gene. The CDR3 sequence is 14 residues long. The germline CDR1 and CDR2 sequences are SGHTA and FQGNSA. Here the CDR3 DNA reads TGTGCCAGCAGCTCGGGACTAGCAGCTGATACGCAGTATTTT. It specifies CASSSGLAADTQYF.

This chain connects TRBV9 to TRBJ2-5; TRBD2 aligns across 10 bases. Germline CDR1 and CDR2: SGDLS and YYNGEE. CDR3 length equals 15 residues. Trimming at V came to 3 bases and at J to 6 bases, leaving 8 bases not matched to a gene. The CDR3 loop is CASSDQAGGLQTQYF. The CDR3 region has the DNA TGTGCCAGCAGCGACCAAGCGGGAGGGCTACAGACCCAGTACTTC.